This TCR beta chain was sequenced during a study of beta chain features in type 1 diabetes. Expressed TCRB transcripts got sequenced, as all isolated RNA was reverse transcribed. Generated by immunoSEQ multiplex PCR, the TCRdb table keeps only in-frame clones and is missing some. The repertoire has about 650,000 clones, approximately 13% of them found once; the top ten carry 0.09% to 0.15%. Via the markers CD45RO/CCR7/CD25/CD127/CD95/CD27, stem cell-like memory, regulatory, central memory and naive CD4+ cells were sorted. The study, taken as a whole, reports: Type 1 diabetes patients showed a moderate but significant shortening of TCRB CDR3s in all four CD4+ subsets. Among type 1 diabetes patients, VDJ junctions had fewer insertions and more deletions.

About this clone itself: Its specificity is unknown.

The sequence came from a man in his thirties or forties with type 1 diabetes. Material: naive CD4+ T cells from blood.

CDR3 amino acids: CASSPIAGAHTGELFF. In DNA, the CDR3 is TGTGCCAGCAGTCCCATAGCGGGGGCTCACACCGGGGAGCTGTTTTTT. The rearrangement uses TRBV7-2 and TRBJ2-2, with 9 bases lining up with TRBD2. The CDR3 loop spans 16 amino acids. The trim removed 6 bases at V and 3 bases at J, leaving 8 bases unmatched. Germline CDR1 and CDR2: SGHTA and FQGNSA.